The clone carrying this T cell receptor (beta chain) appeared a few times. These data come from a study of blood T cell repertoires in COVID-19. Across the study: Researchers got acute and convalescent COVID-19 samples from the United States, Italy and Spain.

CDR3 length: 15 amino acids. J was trimmed by 6 bases and V by 1 base; bases with no gene match: 7. Per the germline V gene, CDR1 is SGHTA and CDR2 is FQGNSA. Sequencing was performed with immunoSEQ multiplex PCR; in TCRdb, only in-frame clones are kept and a portion is missing. The data contain approximately 300,000 clones, more than 85% of them singletons. Enrollees, about 18 to 90 years old, lived in about two dozen US areas. Participants were placed into cohorts based on the clinical history they reported. Recovery meant two consecutive negative NP/OP PCR tests, professional clearance, or resolved symptoms.

Sequenced: PBMCs or T cells enriched from blood (not recorded which). This receptor was identified in a woman in her 30s who had recovered from COVID-19. This chain links TRBV7-2 with TRBJ2-7, with TRBD2 matching 9 bases. This chain's CDR3 is CASSLVAGVYREQYF. DNA of the CDR3: TGTGCCAGCAGCTTAGTAGCGGGAGTTTATCGCGAGCAGTACTTC.